This TCR beta chain is drawn from a study of T cell clusters in autoimmune cytopenias. Study background: Healthy donor controls had a mean age of about 50 years and median age of 59 years.

TRB was amplified by touch-down multiplex PCR, primer pools A and B combined. From the multiplex PCR reads, TCRdb lists one entry per CDR3 protein and no DNA. The table for this sample gives 9,000 to 13,000 distinct CDR3 sequences. Study findings and constraints: TRB repertoire shifts in secondary cytopenia and chronic lymphocytic leukemia mostly reflected lymphoma, not autoimmunity.

About this clonotype: Its antigen remains unidentified.

This CDR3 comprises 16 residues. Germline CDR1 is PRHDT and CDR2 is FYEKMQ (reference sequence). TRB was amplified from around 250 ng of peripheral blood genomic DNA per sample. These data were also filed under a second study, of T cell repertoires in aging, cancer and after chemotherapy. This second report adds: The full dataset contained several million TCR reads.

Sequencing was carried out using peripheral blood. The receptor's source is a human donor in good health. The chain employs TRBV13 and TRBJ2-1; without DNA, the TCRdb call of TRBD1 cannot be checked. CDR3: CASSFVGGQGYNEQFF.